This TCR beta chain was documented in a study of blood T cell repertoires in COVID-19 (dated by TCRdb to the early 2020s). Turning to the overall study: Collaborator samples came from the United States, Italy and Spain and covered acute and convalescent phases of COVID-19. The prospective study material was composed of cDNA or gDNA derived from T cells, B-cell-depleted T cells, or PBMCs. Subjects who had been exposed to COVID-19, were actively infected with it, or had recovered from it provided the deeply sampled blood TCRbeta repertoires that made up the dataset. The repertoires were released in a freely available public database meant as a resource for research on the immune response to SARS-CoV-2. The samples were drawn from two sources: the first 160 participants of the ongoing ImmuneRACE study, and 1,000 to 1,500 subjects contributed by 6 global collaborators. The sample metadata nearly always contained a de-identified subject ID, COVID-19 status, age in years and sex. Where HLA class I and class II types were available, the types were taken from metadata supplied by the sample provider, not from assay-based typing.

TCRbeta CDR3 regions were amplified from genomic DNA by means of the immunoSEQ Assay, a bias-controlled multiplex PCR. Per the source publication's procedure: Nucleated cell counts per sample were estimated from amplification of reference gene primers within the assay. To quantify the absolute abundance of each unique TCRbeta CDR3 rearrangement, sequence reads were collapsed and filtered. For each sample, productive Simpson clonality was calculated as the square root of Simpson's diversity index over productive rearrangements. TCRdb mirrors the immuneACCESS table, restricted to in-frame sequences. Some clones are absent from its copies; in checked studies, under half trace to an unresolved V gene, and the reason for the others is unknown. V and J calls and clone size are copied from that table; D and trimming were computed from the DNA. In all, the sample holds some 190,000 clones, and roughly 81% of those were seen once. The ten largest clones add up to approximately 11% of the sample.

Overall results and qualifications from the work: Clinical and demographic metadata were provided uncurated, with the amount varying by source and participant.

V is pared back by 6 bases and J by 4 bases, with 15 bases lying between the germline termini. CDR1 and CDR2 are drawn from the germline V gene: SGHAT, FQNNGV. There are 15 amino acids in the CDR3, from cysteine to phenylalanine inclusive. Kept here is only the CDR3 DNA, which spans 45 bases and is read in frame from base 1. This clone appeared once. This receptor's antigen is unknown. Per-base qualities were not stored, and no clone one base away is much larger. In Seattle, one collaborating source enrolled patients while the infection was active and tracked those patients longitudinally over the course of disease. The collaborating institutions used their own protocols to collect whole blood in K2EDTA tubes. For TCRbeta analysis, collaborators shipped samples in one of three forms: frozen whole blood, isolated PBMCs, or DNA extracted from either of those sample types.

The clonotype comes from a woman between 40 and 50 years old with COVID-19, enrolled during active disease. Input material: peripheral blood. Here the chain combines TRBV11-2 and TRBJ1-4; the best D guess is TRBD1, with 5 bases matching. For the CDR3, the sequence is CASRPREGLNEKLFF. The DNA is as follows: TGTGCCAGCAGACCAAGAGAGGGACTTAATGAAAAACTGTTTTTT.